This is a list of T cell receptor beta chains from one sample in a study of T cell responses to AZD1222 COVID-19 vaccine. Assay: immunoSEQ multiplex PCR; the TCRdb copy retains only in-frame clones and omits some. The data hold roughly 30,000 clones, with 75% to 85% observed a single time. This material consisted of peripheral blood, taken 28 days after the second AZD1222 dose. The receptors shown here come from an adult who received the AZD1222 COVID-19 vaccine. Each CDR3 is given with its conserved first and last residue. A D gene is named only where the DNA matches it firmly. Clone size, where shown, is once, few, many, or a class for clones that have expanded.

TRBV5-1	TRBJ2-2	-	-	CASRLYTGNTGELFF	TGCGCCAGCAGGTTGTACACGGGCAACACCGGGGAGCTGTTTTTT
TRBV6-1	TRBJ1-2	once	TRBD1	CASSETQGANYGYTF	TGTGCCAGCAGTGAAACCCAGGGGGCCAACTATGGCTACACCTTC
TRBV28	TRBJ1-1	-	-	CASFGLGRGTNTEAFF	TGTGCCAGCTTCGGTCTGGGGCGGGGAACGAACACTGAAGCTTTCTTT
TRBV5-4	TRBJ2-5	-	-	CASSLGPASEETQYF	TGTGCCAGCAGCTTGGGACCGGCCTCTGAGGAGACCCAGTACTTC
TRBV5-4	TRBJ2-5	-	-	CASSPRSGETQYF	TGTGCCAGCAGCCCCAGGTCTGGGGAGACCCAGTACTTC
TRBV29-1	TRBJ1-3	-	-	CSGGTGNTIYF	TGCAGCGGGGGCACTGGAAACACCATATATTTT
TRBV7-2	TRBJ2-2	once	TRBD1	CASSFEPQGAVSTGELFF	TGTGCCAGCAGCTTTGAACCACAGGGGGCGGTGTCCACCGGGGAGCTGTTTTTT
TRBV20-1	TRBJ2-5	few	-	CSARTEETQYF	TGCAGTGCTAGGACAGAAGAGACCCAGTACTTC
TRBV6-1	TRBJ2-1	-	-	CASSEGRNQYNEQFF	TGTGCCAGCAGTGAGGGCAGGAACCAATACAATGAGCAGTTCTTC
TRBV24-1	TRBJ2-3	-	-	CATSDLSRPGTDTQYF	TGTGCCACCAGTGATTTATCGAGGCCTGGCACAGATACGCAGTATTTT
TRBV24-1	TRBJ1-1	medium-sized	-	CATSDSGSGVLGAFF	TGTGCCACCAGTGATTCAGGGTCAGGGGTTCTAGGAGCTTTCTTT
TRBV18	TRBJ2-3	-	TRBD1	CASSRDSVTDTQYF	TGTGCCAGCTCACGGGACAGTGTCACAGATACGCAGTATTTT
TRBV18	TRBJ1-1	once	TRBD1	CASSQTGGGVSNTEAFF	TGTGCCAGCTCCCAGACAGGGGGCGGTGTATCTAACACTGAAGCTTTCTTT
TRBV7-9	TRBJ1-1	once	-	CASSPVSRQTEAFF	TGTGCCAGCAGCCCGGTCTCTAGACAGACTGAAGCTTTCTTT
TRBV5-5	TRBJ2-3	-	-	CASRSRRLDTDTQYF	TGTGCCAGTAGATCCCGTCGGCTAGACACAGATACGCAGTATTTT
TRBV21-1	TRBJ1-2	-	-	CASSKYGYTF	TGTGCCAGCAGTAAATATGGCTACACCTTC
TRBV6-4	TRBJ1-5	-	-	CASSREENQPQHF	TGTGCCAGCAGCCGTGAGGAGAATCAGCCCCAGCATTTT
TRBV5-5	TRBJ1-2	-	-	CASSLTQNGYTF	TGTGCCAGCAGCTTGACACAGAATGGCTACACCTTC
TRBV30	TRBJ1-5	-	-	CAWRNRGGKGGQPQHF	TGTGCCTGGAGGAATAGAGGGGGGAAAGGAGGCCAGCCCCAGCATTTT
TRBV9	TRBJ2-2	-	-	CASSVGAANTGELFF	TGTGCCAGCAGCGTAGGAGCGGCGAACACCGGGGAGCTGTTTTTT
TRBV5-1	TRBJ1-5	-	-	CASRLSLSSNQPQHF	TGCGCCAGCCGTTTGAGCCTAAGCAGCAATCAGCCCCAGCATTTT
TRBV4-2	TRBJ1-3	-	-	CASSQAFGDLSPSGNTIYF	TGTGCCAGCAGCCAAGCTTTTGGCGATCTCAGCCCGTCTGGAAACACCATATATTTT
TRBV7-9	TRBJ2-5	-	TRBD1	CASSLDRGVKTQYF	TGTGCCAGCAGCTTGGACAGGGGGGTAAAGACCCAGTACTTC
TRBV5-6	TRBJ2-7	once	-	CASTPLGSTYEQYF	TGTGCCAGCACCCCCCTAGGATCAACCTACGAGCAGTACTTC
TRBV5-1	TRBJ1-2	-	TRBD1	CASSLAGQGNGYTF	TGCGCCAGCAGCTTGGCGGGACAGGGGAATGGCTACACCTTC
TRBV3-1/TRBV3-2	TRBJ2-2	-	-	CASRPLGRARELFF	TGTGCCAGCAGACCGCTGGGAAGGGCCCGGGAGCTGTTTTTT
TRBV11-1	TRBJ2-5	few	-	CASGRSIKTQYF	TGTGCCAGCGGCCGCAGCATCAAGACCCAGTACTTC
TRBV7-8	TRBJ2-2	-	TRBD2	CASSLALAGVTGELFF	TGTGCCAGCAGCTTGGCACTAGCGGGGGTCACCGGGGAGCTGTTTTTT
TRBV18	TRBJ1-1	once	TRBD1	CASSPYGTGGLNTEAFF	TGTGCCAGCTCACCATACGGGACAGGGGGCCTGAACACTGAAGCTTTCTTT
TRBV27	TRBJ1-4	-	-	CASSVRTGSGEKLFF	TGTGCCAGCAGTGTACGTACGGGCAGTGGTGAAAAACTGTTTTTT
TRBV12-3/TRBV12-4	TRBJ1-6	-	-	CASRLSQNSPLHF	TGTGCCAGCAGACTAAGCCAGAATTCACCCCTCCACTTT
TRBV6-5	TRBJ1-2	-	-	CASSQGVGGYTF	TGTGCCAGCAGCCAGGGCGTGGGGGGCTACACCTTC
TRBV19	TRBJ1-5	few	-	CASSSQPTHSNQPQHF	TGTGCCAGTAGTAGCCAGCCGACCCATAGCAATCAGCCCCAGCATTTT
TRBV24-1	TRBJ1-2	few	-	CATSDPRSGRVLYGYTF	TGTGCCACCAGTGACCCCCGCAGTGGCAGGGTACTATATGGCTACACCTTC
TRBV7-6	TRBJ2-1	-	TRBD2	CASSLAPPSGSRDNEQFF	TGTGCCAGCAGCTTAGCGCCCCCAAGCGGGAGTCGAGACAATGAGCAGTTCTTC
TRBV10-3	TRBJ1-2	few	-	CAISSFQGPGGYTF	TGTGCCATCAGTTCGTTTCAGGGGCCCGGTGGCTACACCTTC
TRBV19	TRBJ2-2	-	TRBD2	CASSSSGINTGELFF	TGTGCCAGTAGTTCGAGCGGGATTAACACCGGGGAGCTGTTTTTT
TRBV18	TRBJ2-7	-	-	CASSPPAAGAYEQYF	TGTGCCAGCTCACCACCCGCGGCAGGGGCCTACGAGCAGTACTTC
TRBV19	TRBJ1-1	-	TRBD1	CASRRTGGDPNTEAFF	TGTGCCAGTAGGAGGACAGGGGGGGACCCGAACACTGAAGCTTTCTTT
TRBV6-2/TRBV6-3	TRBJ2-3	-	TRBD2	CASSYSLAGGDTQYF	TGTGCCAGCAGTTACTCACTAGCGGGGGGGGATACGCAGTATTTT
TRBV9	TRBJ1-2	-	-	CASSSQQGAFYGYTF	TGTGCCAGCAGCTCTCAGCAAGGGGCTTTCTATGGCTACACCTTC
TRBV7-9	TRBJ1-2	-	-	CASSGWDYGYTF	TGTGCCAGCAGCGGGTGGGACTATGGCTACACCTTC
TRBV7-9	TRBJ1-6	-	-	CASSPQLRSSYNSPLHF	TGTGCCAGCAGCCCCCAGTTGCGCAGCTCCTATAATTCACCCCTCCACTTT
TRBV2	TRBJ2-1	-	-	CASSGAPGLLDNEQFF	TGTGCCAGCAGTGGAGCTCCGGGACTTCTAGACAATGAGCAGTTCTTC
TRBV25-1	TRBJ2-2	-	-	CASSLRVGYAGELFF	TGTGCCAGCAGTCTCAGGGTCGGTTATGCCGGGGAGCTGTTTTTT
TRBV27	TRBJ1-4	-	TRBD1	CASTSGTGGEKLFF	TGTGCCAGCACATCCGGGACAGGGGGAGAAAAACTGTTTTTT
TRBV7-2	TRBJ1-3	-	-	CASSSPRWETGNTIYF	TGTGCCAGCAGCTCACCCCGGTGGGAAACTGGAAACACCATATATTTT
TRBV5-1	TRBJ1-1	-	-	CASSLIGFGGGYTEAFF	TGCGCCAGCAGCTTAATAGGGTTCGGGGGCGGTTACACTGAAGCTTTCTTT
TRBV6-5	TRBJ1-5	few	-	CASSRGGNPDQPQHF	TGTGCCAGCAGTCGCGGGGGGAATCCGGATCAGCCCCAGCATTTT
TRBV3-1/TRBV3-2	TRBJ1-2	-	-	CASSQGAASNYGYTF	TGTGCCAGCAGCCAAGGCGCGGCTTCCAACTATGGCTACACCTTC
TRBV18	TRBJ1-2	-	-	CASSQDGAYGYTF	TGTGCCAGCTCACAGGACGGGGCCTATGGCTACACCTTC
TRBV5-6	TRBJ2-3	-	-	CASSLQGPLTDTQYF	TGTGCCAGCAGCTTGCAGGGGCCACTCACAGATACGCAGTATTTT
TRBV18	TRBJ2-1	few	-	CASSLSGSNEQFF	TGTGCCAGCTCTCTCAGCGGCAGCAATGAGCAGTTCTTC